This entry features one T cell receptor (beta chain) sequence. This clonotype was observed at least ten times. Its antigen is unknown. The sample holds no much larger clone one base away, and base qualities are not on file. Based on the germline V gene, the CDR1 and CDR2 sequences are MGHDK and SYGVNS. From its cysteine to its phenylalanine, the CDR3 spans 12 amino acids. The sequence is cut down to CDR3 DNA, 36 bases in frame from base 1. Clipping removes 6 bases from V and 5 bases from J, with 3 as the unmatched junction base count. The data derive from a study of early T cells in non-severe SARS-CoV-2 infection (dated by TCRdb to about 2021). For the wider study: Because TCR sequencing relied on bulk RNA taken from unsorted whole blood, pairing of alpha and beta chains was not possible.

Library method: 5' RACE. Sequencing instrument: NextSeq 500. To correct for sequencing error and PCR bias, the TCR library protocol tagged individual cDNA molecules with unique molecular identifiers. Both TCR alpha and beta chains were sequenced, and tight co-correlation was observed between alpha and beta sequence abundances in each sample. The study's own analysis went as follows. Decombinator V4 was used to perform V gene, J gene and CDR3 annotation of TCR sequences. TCRs were defined as expanded if a significant change between any two time points was detected under a Poisson model with p below 0.0001. TCR abundances were normalised to the total number of TCRs sequenced per sample and were expressed as counts per million. TRAV1-2 paired with TRAJ12, TRAJ20 or TRAJ33 defined MAIT TCRs, while TRAV10 paired with TRAJ18 defined iNKT TCRs. VDJdb, accessed 1 November 2021, was searched for CMV, EBV and SARS-CoV-2 annotated TCRs, with TCRs annotated for multiple antigens excluded. The public reads were quality trimmed at Q25 with fastp and then assembled into clones with MiXCR by TCRdb, keeping productive beta chains. Identical CDR3 protein sequences are pooled into one entry, listed with their most common genes and DNA. What appears here as the V and J calls and clone size reflects TCRdb's work, not the paper's. A total of about 35,000 distinct CDR3 sequences appear in this sample, 5.5% to 7% of them only once. The ten most abundant clones make up approximately 4.1% of the sample.

This was a case-control study nested in a cohort of healthcare workers in London, UK, who had nasopharyngeal swab PCR tests and blood samples taken every week. Healthcare workers were recruited during the week of the UK lockdown, between 23 and 31 March 2020, and followed weekly for up to about 16 weeks. Study-level results and caveats: VDJdb matching was skewed toward anti-spike CD8 responses and likely underestimated virus-specific expansions, missing private and CD4 specificities.

The TCR sequence derives from an adult who was a healthcare worker with PCR-confirmed SARS-CoV-2 infection or an uninfected control (not recorded which). The V gene is TRBV25-1 and the J gene is TRBJ1-1; TRBD1 aligns with 7 central bases. Sequenced material: whole blood. The CDR3 protein is CASRSGGTEAFF. The nucleotide sequence reads as follows: TGTGCCAGCAGATCAGGGGGAACTGAAGCTTTCTTT.